The subject of this entry is one T cell receptor (beta chain). Germline-derived CDR1 and CDR2 are MNHNY and SVGAGI (reference sequence). Trimming took off 5 bases at V and 0 bases at J, with 8 bases between the two ends. CDR3 length: 14 residues. TCRdb's table, derived via immunoSEQ multiplex PCR, lists solely in-frame clones and lacks some. The data contain about 82,000 clones, about 90% of them singletons. The entry originates in a study of technical replicates of blood from a few donors. J is TRBJ1-3 and V is TRBV6-6; possible D gene TRBD1, 6 bases. The sequence was obtained from a human donor in good health. The sequenced sample was T cells isolated from PBMCs. As DNA, the CDR3 is TGTGCCAGCAGTGCAGGGGTCTCTGGAAACACCATATATTTT. Translation gives CASSAGVSGNTIYF.